The text below deals with one T cell receptor (beta chain). Its target is unknown. Compared with germline, one end of the junction differs, possibly owing to a read error. This specimen comes from a study of molecular identifiers for immune sequencing clone quantification. Findings and caveats of the study: Effector cells had over 98% of their molecules in clones above 20 RNA copies, while naive cells had under 1%. Highly expanded clone sizes could be underestimated by identical TCR molecules sharing a barcode.

TCRdb re-derived calls from the PCR reads in MiXCR, one entry per CDR3 protein. The table has approximately 630,000 distinct CDR3 sequences, about 25% seen once; the top ten hold about 0.8%. Input for naive CD8 libraries was about 19,000 to 1,100,000 sorted cells; the RNA fraction used was 10%, 30% or 50%. Researchers sorted naive CD8 T cells as cells that were CD8+CD4-CCR7+CD45RA+. The TCR sequence derives from a human donor in good health. Some libraries in this study had Jurkat cell RNA spiked in. The sample was naive CD8+ T cells from blood, with Jurkat cell RNA spiked in. Stated subset: FACS-sorted CD8+CD4-CCR7+CD45RA+ naive T cells.

The CDR3 here is CASSLPLAGGGETQYF. The CDR3 DNA sequence: TGTGCTAGCAGCTTACCTCTAGCGGGAGGAGGAGAGACCCAGTACTTC. V is TRBV7-7 and J is TRBJ2-5; 11 bases map to TRBD2. The CDR3 is made up of 16 amino acids. Germline V gene sequence: CDR1 SSHAT, CDR2 FNYEAQ (reference sequence).